The T cell receptor (beta chain) described here comes from a study of T cell repertoires and HLA-DP antigens. For this clone: Its antigen is not identified.

Study findings and constraints: Against one allele, clones undetected before culture averaged approximately 35%; against the other, roughly 51%.

This table comes from immunoSEQ multiplex PCR, and its TCRdb copy is limited to in-frame clones, with some not included. Of over 100,000 clones detected, almost 95% appear once; the ten largest clones hold 0.27%. CDR3 length: 16 amino acids. From germline, CDR1 is MNHEY and CDR2 SMNVEV (reference sequence). Trimming removed 5 bases from V and 2 bases from J; junction bases left unmatched: 12. This sequence was found in a young woman in good health and CMV-seronegative. Sequences were obtained from CD4+ T cells from PBMCs. The chain recombines TRBV27 with TRBJ2-7; 7 nucleotides line up with TRBD2. CDR3 DNA: TGTGCCAGCAGTCCCTTGGTTTGGGGGGGACCCTACGAGCAGTACTTC. Protein sequence: CASSPLVWGGPYEQYF.